Shown below are 32 T cell receptor beta chains from a single sample sequenced in a study of cytomegalovirus exposure and HLA in healthy donors. Sequenced by immunoSEQ multiplex PCR; TCRdb stores in-frame clones only, minus some. The sample shows 250,000 to 300,000 clones, roughly 85% of them seen only once. Sequencing was performed on PBMCs. The receptors were sampled from a woman aged 18 to 35 in good health and CMV-seronegative.

This chain uses TRBV7-6 with TRBJ2-2; a possible D gene is TRBD1 (5 bases). The CDR3 runs to 12 residues. From germline, CDR1 is SGHVS and CDR2 FNYEAQ. Trimming removed 5 bases at V and 6 bases at J, with 7 bases between. The CDR3 bases are TGTGCCAGCAGCCCAGGGCCCGGGGAGCTGTTTTTT. Its translation is CASSPGPGELFF.

This clone was observed a few times. J is TRBJ1-6 and V is TRBV4-3; D is possibly TRBD1 (5 bases). Trimming removed 3 bases at V and 3 bases at J, with 12 bases between. The CDR3 loop spans 16 amino acids. Germline loops: CDR1 LGHNA, CDR2 YSLEER. CDR3: CASSQRRGDYNSPLHF. In DNA, the CDR3 is TGCGCCAGCAGCCAGCGGAGGGGAGACTATAATTCACCCCTCCACTTT.

The chain employs TRBV4-2 and TRBJ2-1; 12 nucleotides line up with TRBD2. Trimming removed 5 bases from V and 3 bases from J; junction bases left unmatched: 5. The germline V gene encodes CDR1 LGHNA and CDR2 YNFKEQ. The CDR3 is 16 amino acids. The CDR3 DNA reads as TGTGCCAGCAGCGCGACTAGCGGGGGAGTCTACAATGAGCAGTTCTTC. As protein: CASSATSGGVYNEQFF.

The V and J genes are TRBV19 and TRBJ2-7, with 7 bases that match TRBD2. Germline V gene data show CDR1 as LNHDA and CDR2 as SQIVND (reference sequence). The CDR3 runs 13 residues. As DNA, the CDR3 is TGTGCTATCCGCGGGGGTACGTCCTACGAGCAGTACTTC. Its protein product is CAIRGGTSYEQYF.

V usage is TRBV25-1 and J usage is TRBJ1-3; D is possibly TRBD1 (5 bases). From germline, CDR1 is MGHDK and CDR2 SYGVNS. Trimming took 1 base from V and 0 from J, leaving 10 bases between them. This CDR3 contains 16 residues. CDR3 protein: CASSELGQNSGNTIYF. As DNA, the CDR3 is TGTGCCAGCAGTGAATTGGGGCAAAACTCTGGAAACACCATATATTTT.

Remarks on this clone: The same CDR3 is also encoded by other DNA sequences in this sample. The chain combines TRBV27 with TRBJ2-7, with D maybe TRBD1 (5 bases). The germline V gene encodes CDR1 MNHEY and CDR2 SMNVEV (reference sequence). This CDR3 is built from 13 residues. Deletions cut 4 bases from V and 3 bases from J, with 10 bases between. CDR3 bases: TGTGCCAGCAGTTCTGGACAATACTACGAGCAGTACTTC. Amino acids: CASSSGQYYEQYF.

This chain uses TRBV19 with TRBJ2-2, with a possible D match to TRBD1 (6 bases). Germline loops: CDR1 LNHDA, CDR2 SQIVND (reference sequence). The CDR3 runs to 16 residues. Trimming took 5 bases from V and 6 from J, leaving 19 bases between them. The CDR3 is CASSPRPGERAGELFF. For the CDR3, the DNA is TGTGCCAGTAGTCCAAGGCCAGGGGAAAGGGCCGGGGAGCTGTTTTTT.

The chain uses TRBV7-6 and TRBJ2-5, with 11 bases lining up with TRBD2. V gave up 3 bases and J gave up 4 bases; unmatched junction bases: 7. Germline assignment: CDR1 SGHVS and CDR2 FNYEAQ. The CDR3 runs to 16 residues. In DNA, the CDR3 is TGTGCCAGCAGCTTGGAACTAGCGGGAGTGGGAGAGACCCAGTACTTC. Encoded protein: CASSLELAGVGETQYF.

The chain uses TRBV5-1 and TRBJ1-1, with TRBD1 identical over 7 bases. The CDR3 runs to 15 residues. From germline, CDR1 is SGHRS and CDR2 YFSETQ. The V and J ends lost 6 bases and 4 bases, in that order; junction bases with no gene match: 12. This CDR3 reads CASMKGAGWGTEAFF. CDR3 coding DNA: TGCGCCAGCATGAAGGGGGCGGGTTGGGGCACTGAAGCTTTCTTT. Looking up the rest from reference TRBV5-1 and TRBJ1-1 gives the full variable domain: KAGVTQTPRYLIKTRGQQVTLSCSPISGHRSVSWYQQTPGQGLQFLFEYFSETQRNKGNFPGRFSGRQFSNSRSEMNVSTLELGDSALYLCASMKGAGWGTEAFFGQGTRLTVV.

The gene calls are TRBV6-5 and TRBJ1-2; 10 bases are a match to TRBD1. With V trimmed by 4 bases and J by 8 bases, 10 bases remained unmatched. The CDR3 covers 15 residues. Germline V CDR1 and CDR2: MNHEY, SVGAGI. The CDR3 DNA sequence: TGTGCCAGCAGTTGGGTGGGACAGGGGTTTGGAGGCTACACCTTC. It is translated as CASSWVGQGFGGYTF.

The genes are TRBV7-2 and TRBJ2-3, with D perhaps TRBD2 (5 bases). V lost 11 bases to trimming and J lost 6 bases, with 18 bases between them. In germline, CDR1 is SGHTA, CDR2 FQGNSA. The CDR3 is 13 amino acids. The CDR3 DNA is TGTGCCCGAAAGGAGGTGGGATCGGATACGCAGTATTTT. Protein product: CARKEVGSDTQYF.

This clone came up a few times. The chain employs TRBV28 and TRBJ1-2, with 7 bases that match TRBD1. The V segment lost 6 bases and the J segment 4 bases; nucleotides outside the gene matches: 5. There are 13 residues in the CDR3. Per germline, CDR1 MDHEN and CDR2 SYDVKM. CDR3 DNA sequence: TGTGCCAGCAGCTGGACAGGTTTCTATGGCTACACCTTC. Protein sequence: CASSWTGFYGYTF.

The genes are TRBV6-1 and TRBJ2-3; D may be TRBD1 (5 bases). The CDR3 consists of 15 residues. V lost 4 bases and J lost 0, with 11 bases in between. Germline CDR1 is MNHNS and CDR2 is SASEGT. CDR3 in amino acids: CASSVTGYSTDTQYF. For the CDR3, the DNA is TGTGCCAGCAGTGTTACAGGCTACAGCACAGATACGCAGTATTTT.

This chain links TRBV19 with TRBJ2-7, with 10 bases lining up with TRBD2. The CDR3 is made up of 16 amino acids. The germline CDR1 and CDR2 sequences are LNHDA and SQIVND (reference sequence). The junction had 8 bases not matched to a gene; V was cut back by 6 bases and J by 0 bases. The CDR3 DNA follows: TGTGCCAGTAGCTTTAGCGGGAGGCAGAGCTCCTACGAGCAGTACTTC. This codes for CASSFSGRQSSYEQYF.

This clone is a singleton in its sample. This sequence joins TRBV30 and TRBJ2-5; the D gene is possibly TRBD2 (6 bases). Trimming pared 1 base from V and 1 base from J, leaving 13 bases between. The CDR3 has 15 residues. Germline V gives CDR1 GTSNPN, CDR2 SVGIG (reference sequence). Here the CDR3 DNA reads TGTGCCTGGAGTGCCTCTTGGGACTTCCAAGAGACCCAGTACTTC. Translated, it gives CAWSASWDFQETQYF.

The chain has TRBV9 and TRBJ1-2; tentatively, D is TRBD1 (6 bases). The CDR3 is 15 residues long. V was clipped by 6 bases and J by 3 bases, with 18 bases between them. CDR1 SGDLS and CDR2 YYNGEE come from the germline V gene. The chain's CDR3 is CASTGQTPTHYGYTF. CDR3 DNA: TGTGCCAGCACCGGACAGACCCCAACGCACTATGGCTACACCTTC.

The chain combines TRBV18 with TRBJ2-1; TRBD2 aligns across 9 bases. The CDR3 consists of 15 residues. CDR1 KGHSH and CDR2 LQKENI come from the germline V gene. V lost 4 bases, J lost 8 bases, and 9 bases stayed unmatched. The CDR3 reads CASSLEISGRDEQFF. The DNA for the CDR3 is TGTGCCAGCTCACTCGAAATTAGCGGGAGAGATGAGCAGTTCTTC.

A single count supports this clone. The chain uses TRBV5-1 and TRBJ2-5; D is perhaps TRBD2 (5 bases). Trimming removed 0 bases from V and 2 bases from J, with 17 bases in between. Per the germline V gene, CDR1 is SGHRS and CDR2 is YFSETQ. There are 17 residues in the CDR3. The CDR3 spells CASSLAARAEMQETQYF. CDR3 nucleotides: TGCGCCAGCAGCTTGGCAGCGCGGGCAGAGATGCAAGAGACCCAGTACTTC.

The table lists this clone with a count of one. The V call is TRBV27, the J call TRBJ1-2; 7 bases are shared with TRBD1. The CDR3 length is 16 residues. The germline gives CDR1 MNHEY, CDR2 SMNVEV (reference sequence). V shed 5 bases and J 0 bases; nucleotides not matched to a gene: 9. The CDR3 is CASSGTDREANYGYTF. The CDR3 DNA is TGTGCCAGCAGTGGAACTGACAGGGAAGCTAACTATGGCTACACCTTC.

V gene TRBV4-1 combines with J gene TRBJ2-1; tentatively, D is TRBD2 (5 bases). V was cut by 0 bases and J by 0 bases, with 9 bases left in between. The CDR3 has 16 residues. Germline CDR1 MGHRA, CDR2 YSYEKL. Here the CDR3 reads CASSQDPSSSYNEQFF. The CDR3 coding sequence is TGCGCCAGCAGCCAAGATCCTAGCAGCTCCTACAATGAGCAGTTCTTC.

This clone was seen just once. This CDR3 reads CASSPRPGQLYEQYF. CDR3 DNA: TGTGCCAGCAGCCCCCGACCTGGGCAGCTCTACGAGCAGTACTTC. This rearrangement joins TRBV7-3 to TRBJ2-7; no definite D call. Trimming took 5 bases from V and 3 from J, leaving 17 bases between them. The CDR3 consists of 15 residues. Germline V CDR1 and CDR2: SGHTA, FQGTGA.

The chain uses TRBV4-1 and TRBJ1-4; the D is unclear. This CDR3 contains 16 residues. V was shortened by 0 bases and J by 0 bases, with 8 bases between the two germline ends. The V gene's germline CDR1 is MGHRA and CDR2 YSYEKL. In DNA, the CDR3 is TGCGCCAGCAGCCAAGATGTGGCAGCAACTAATGAAAAACTGTTTTTT. Protein product: CASSQDVAATNEKLFF.

The J gene is TRBJ2-3, the V gene TRBV7-6; TRBD2 matches at 8 bases. The CDR3 extends over 20 amino acids. Germline CDR1 and CDR2: SGHVS and FNYEAQ. The ends lost 2 bases at V and 1 base at J; junction bases unmatched: 17. The CDR3 DNA reads TGTGCCAGCAGCTTATTATCAGGGAAGGGGAGCGGGGGCCGCACAGATACGCAGTATTTT. Protein sequence: CASSLLSGKGSGGRTDTQYF.

V usage is TRBV6-1 and J usage is TRBJ2-1, with 10 bases fitting TRBD1. The trim removed 10 bases at V and 6 bases at J, leaving 9 bases unmatched. CDR3 length: 14 amino acids. Germline-derived CDR1 and CDR2 are MNHNS and SASEGT. The CDR3, as DNA: TGTGCCACCGGGACAGGGGACCTCATCAATGAGCAGTTCTTC. The encoded protein is CATGTGDLINEQFF.

V and J are TRBV4-1 and TRBJ2-1; the match to TRBD2 covers 12 bases. The length of the CDR3 is 18 residues. V dropped 1 base and J dropped 7; count of bases not matched to a gene: 11. CDR1 is MGHRA, CDR2 YSYEKL, per germline. The CDR3 region has the DNA TGCGCCAGCAGCCAAGGGCTAGCGGGAGGGAGGAAGAGGAATGAGCAGTTCTTC. Its translation is CASSQGLAGGRKRNEQFF.

The rearrangement links TRBV19 to TRBJ2-7; 10 bases are shared with TRBD2. Germline lookup yields CDR1 LNHDA and CDR2 SQIVND (reference sequence). This CDR3 comprises 15 residues. The junction had 9 bases not matched to a gene; V was cut back by 7 bases and J by 3 bases. The DNA of the CDR3 is TGTGCCAGTATGGAGATAGCGGGGGGCGGCTACGAGCAGTACTTC. Translated: CASMEIAGGGYEQYF.

This clone has just one count. The V gene is TRBV10-1, the J gene TRBJ2-7, with D possibly matching TRBD1 (6 bases). Germline lookup yields CDR1 WNHNN and CDR2 SYGVQD (reference sequence). CDR3 length equals 14 residues. V was shortened by 4 bases and J by 4 bases, with 14 bases between the two germline ends. In DNA, the CDR3 is TGCGCCAGCAGTGGGTCGACAGGAGGATACGAGCAGTACTTC. As protein: CASSGSTGGYEQYF.

A few counts support this clone. The chain carries TRBV5-6 and TRBJ2-1, with 8 positions matching TRBD2. Germline CDR1 is SGHDT and CDR2 is YYEEEE. Germline trimming cut 1 base from V and 15 bases from J; bases unmatched to any gene: 6. The CDR3 covers 12 residues. CDR3 loop: CASSLRSGGGFF. The CDR3 DNA sequence: TGTGCCAGCAGCTTGCGGAGCGGGGGAGGGTTCTTC.

This clone was observed once. The chain recombines TRBV2 with TRBJ1-2; TRBD1 agrees at 7 bases. The CDR3 extends over 15 amino acids. Germline V gene lookup returns CDR1 SNHLY and CDR2 FYNNEI. Germline trimming cut 5 bases from V and 4 bases from J; bases unmatched to any gene: 10. The CDR3 coding sequence is TGTGCCAGCAGTTCAGACAGGGTCGGGGCCTATGGCTACACCTTC. Its protein product is CASSSDRVGAYGYTF.

The CDR3 nucleotides read TGTGCCAGCCGAGGGATACCGCAAGAGACCCAGTACTTC. Encoded protein: CASRGIPQETQYF. The genes are TRBV7-2 and TRBJ2-5; a weak D match, TRBD2 (5 bases). Trimming shortened V by 8 bases and J by 2 bases, and 12 bases separated the two germline ends. Germline V gene lookup returns CDR1 SGHTA and CDR2 FQGNSA. There are 13 residues in the CDR3.

The gene calls are TRBV7-2 and TRBJ2-5, with a tentative D call TRBD1 (6 bases). Germline CDR1 SGHTA, CDR2 FQGNSA. This CDR3 has 15 residues. Trimming took 5 bases from V and 2 from J, leaving 15 bases between them. This CDR3 is CASSHYQGIQETQYF. DNA for the CDR3: TGTGCCAGCAGCCATTATCAGGGGATACAAGAGACCCAGTACTTC.

The chain links TRBV7-8 to TRBJ1-5; 10 bases align to TRBD1. CDR3 size: 15 residues. Trimming removed 5 bases from V and 7 bases from J; junction bases left unmatched: 8. The germline V gene has CDR1 SGHVS and CDR2 FQNEAQ. The CDR3 sequence is CASSTRTGGAQPQHF. The CDR3 nucleotides are TGTGCCAGCAGCACCCGGACAGGGGGAGCACAGCCCCAGCATTTT.